This T cell receptor beta chain came from a study of blood T cell repertoires in COVID-19. Study-wide background: Sample material is recorded as cDNA or gDNA derived from T cells, B-cell-depleted T cells, or PBMCs.

From germline, CDR1 is SGHDN and CDR2 FVKESK. V gave up 4 bases and J gave up 7 bases; unmatched junction bases: 7. This CDR3 spans 13 amino acids. Study processing details: Amplifying reference gene primers gave estimates of nucleated cell counts. The data were produced by immunoSEQ multiplex PCR, yet TCRdb's version contains in-frame clones alone and is incomplete. The V and J calls and clone size come from that table; D and trimming were worked out from the DNA. The repertoire holds approximately 210,000 clones, with about four fifths as singletons. Sequencing input: peripheral blood. This chain links TRBV14 with TRBJ2-7; TRBD1 aligns across 7 bases. This receptor was obtained from a woman aged 40 to 50 with active or convalescent COVID-19. CDR3 in DNA: TGTGCCAGCAGCCGACAGGGTTTGATTGAGCAGTACTTC. It yields the protein CASSRQGLIEQYF. The full variable domain, rest sourced from reference TRBV14 and TRBJ2-7, is EAGVTQFPSHSVIEKGQTVTLRCDPISGHDNLYWYRRVMGKEIKFLLHFVKESKQDESGMPNNRFLAERTGGTYSTLKVQPAELEDSGVYFCASSRQGLIEQYFGPGTRLTVT.